This T cell receptor beta chain was documented in a study of OX40 agonist ivuxolimab in advanced cancers. About this clone: What it binds is unknown.

Libraries were prepared by immunoSEQ multiplex PCR; TCRdb keeps only in-frame clonotypes and omits some of them. The sample lists 70,000 or so clones; over 65% were seen once. Study-wide results and limits: At doses 0.1 to 3.0 mg/kg, CD4+ and CD8+ clones expanded.

The ends lost 7 bases at V and 4 bases at J; junction bases unmatched: 5. The length of the CDR3 is 15 residues. Germline CDR1 is SNHLY and CDR2 is FYNNEI. The chain combines TRBV2 with TRBJ2-2; 11 nucleotides line up with TRBD1. The receptor's source is an adult with an advanced solid tumor such as melanoma, head and neck, liver or kidney cancer. Sample: CD4+ or CD8+ T cells sorted from blood, taken in a trial of the OX40 agonist ivuxolimab. The CDR3 coding sequence is TGTGCCAGCACCTGGGGGACAGGGGGCACCGGGGAGCTGTTTTTT. Its translation: CASTWGTGGTGELFF.